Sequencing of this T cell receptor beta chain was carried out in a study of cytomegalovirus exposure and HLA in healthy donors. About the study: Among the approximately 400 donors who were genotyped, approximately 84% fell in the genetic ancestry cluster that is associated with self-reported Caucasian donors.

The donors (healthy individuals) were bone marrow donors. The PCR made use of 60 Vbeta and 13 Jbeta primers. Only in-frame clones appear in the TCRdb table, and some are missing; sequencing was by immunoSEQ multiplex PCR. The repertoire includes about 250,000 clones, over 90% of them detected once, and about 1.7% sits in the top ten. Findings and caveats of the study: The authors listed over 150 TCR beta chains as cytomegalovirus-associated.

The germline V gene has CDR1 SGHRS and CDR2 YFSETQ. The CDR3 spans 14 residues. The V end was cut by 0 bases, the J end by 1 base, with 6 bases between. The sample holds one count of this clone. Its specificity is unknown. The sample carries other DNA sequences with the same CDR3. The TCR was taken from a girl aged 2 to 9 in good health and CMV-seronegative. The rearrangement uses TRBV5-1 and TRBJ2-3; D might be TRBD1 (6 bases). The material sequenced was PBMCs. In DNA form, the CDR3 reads TGCGCCAGCAGCTTGGACAGGGGCACAGATACGCAGTATTTT. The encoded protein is CASSLDRGTDTQYF. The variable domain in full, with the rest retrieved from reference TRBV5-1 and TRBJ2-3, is KAGVTQTPRYLIKTRGQQVTLSCSPISGHRSVSWYQQTPGQGLQFLFEYFSETQRNKGNFPGRFSGRQFSNSRSEMNVSTLELGDSALYLCASSLDRGTDTQYFGPGTRLTVL.